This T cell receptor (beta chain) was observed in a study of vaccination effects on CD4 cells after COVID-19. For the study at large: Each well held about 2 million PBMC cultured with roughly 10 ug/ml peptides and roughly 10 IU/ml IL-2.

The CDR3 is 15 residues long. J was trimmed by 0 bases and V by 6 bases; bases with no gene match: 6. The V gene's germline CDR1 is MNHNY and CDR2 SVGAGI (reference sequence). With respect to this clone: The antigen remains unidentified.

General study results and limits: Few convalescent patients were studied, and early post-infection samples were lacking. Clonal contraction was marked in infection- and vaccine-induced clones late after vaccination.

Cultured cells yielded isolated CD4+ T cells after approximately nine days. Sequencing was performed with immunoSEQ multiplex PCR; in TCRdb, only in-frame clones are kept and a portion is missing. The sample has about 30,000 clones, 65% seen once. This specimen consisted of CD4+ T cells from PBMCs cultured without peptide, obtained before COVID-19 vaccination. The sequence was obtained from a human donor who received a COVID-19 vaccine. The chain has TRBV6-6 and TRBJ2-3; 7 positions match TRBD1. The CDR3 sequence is CASRADRESTDTQYF. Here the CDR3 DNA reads TGTGCCAGCAGGGCCGACAGGGAAAGCACAGATACGCAGTATTTT.